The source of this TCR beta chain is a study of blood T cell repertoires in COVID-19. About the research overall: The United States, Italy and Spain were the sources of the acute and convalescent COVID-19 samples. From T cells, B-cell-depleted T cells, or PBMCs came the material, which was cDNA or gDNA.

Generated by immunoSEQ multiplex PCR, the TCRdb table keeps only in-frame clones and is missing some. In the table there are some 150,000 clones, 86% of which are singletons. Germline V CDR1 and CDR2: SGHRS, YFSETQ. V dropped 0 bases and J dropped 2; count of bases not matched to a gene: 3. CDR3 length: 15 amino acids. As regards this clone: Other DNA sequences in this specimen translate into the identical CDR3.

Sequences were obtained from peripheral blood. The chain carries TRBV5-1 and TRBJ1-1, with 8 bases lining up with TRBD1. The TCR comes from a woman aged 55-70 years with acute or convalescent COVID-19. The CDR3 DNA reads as TGCGCCAGCAGCTTGGGCGGGACAGGCAACACTGAAGCTTTCTTT. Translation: CASSLGGTGNTEAFF.